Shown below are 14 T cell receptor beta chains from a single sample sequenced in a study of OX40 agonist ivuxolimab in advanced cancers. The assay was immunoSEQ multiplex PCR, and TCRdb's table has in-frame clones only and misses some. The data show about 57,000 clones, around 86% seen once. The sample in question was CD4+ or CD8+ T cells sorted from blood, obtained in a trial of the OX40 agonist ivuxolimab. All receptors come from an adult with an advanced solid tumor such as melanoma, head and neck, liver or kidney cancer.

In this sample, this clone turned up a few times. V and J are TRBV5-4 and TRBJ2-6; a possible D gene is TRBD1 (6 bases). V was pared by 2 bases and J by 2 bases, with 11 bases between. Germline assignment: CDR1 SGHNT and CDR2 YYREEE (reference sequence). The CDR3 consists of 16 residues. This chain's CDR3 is CASSLYSGAGANVLTF. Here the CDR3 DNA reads TGTGCCAGCAGCTTATATTCAGGGGCTGGGGCCAACGTCCTGACTTTC.

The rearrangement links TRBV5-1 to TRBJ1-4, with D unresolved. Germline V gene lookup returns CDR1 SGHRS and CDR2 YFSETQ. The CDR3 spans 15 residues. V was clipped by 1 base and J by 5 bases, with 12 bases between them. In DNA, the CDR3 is TGCGCCAGCAGCTTGAGAGGGCCCCCGAATGAAAAACTGTTTTTT. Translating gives CASSLRGPPNEKLFF.

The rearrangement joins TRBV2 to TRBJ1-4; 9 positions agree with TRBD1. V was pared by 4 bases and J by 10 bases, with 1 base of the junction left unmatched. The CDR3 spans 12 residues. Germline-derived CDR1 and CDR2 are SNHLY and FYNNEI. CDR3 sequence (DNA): TGTGCCAGCAGTGCGACAGGGGGAAAACTGTTTTTT. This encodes CASSATGGKLFF.

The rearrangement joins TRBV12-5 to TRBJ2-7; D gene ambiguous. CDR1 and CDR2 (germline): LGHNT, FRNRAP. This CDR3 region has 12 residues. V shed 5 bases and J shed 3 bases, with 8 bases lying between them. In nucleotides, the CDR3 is TGTGCTAGTGGTAAGGACGGCTACGAGCAGTACTTC. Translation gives CASGKDGYEQYF. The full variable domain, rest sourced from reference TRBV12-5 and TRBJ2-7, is DARVTQTPRHKVTEMGQEVTMRCQPILGHNTVFWYRQTMMQGLELLAYFRNRAPLDDSGMPKDRFSAEMPDATLATLKIQPSEPRDSAVYFCASGKDGYEQYFGPGTRLTVT.

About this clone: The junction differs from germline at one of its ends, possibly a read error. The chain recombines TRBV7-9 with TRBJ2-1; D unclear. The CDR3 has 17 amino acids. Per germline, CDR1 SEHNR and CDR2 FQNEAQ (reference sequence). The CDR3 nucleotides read TGTGCCAGCAGCGGGTGGAACAGAGGTAACTCCTTCAATGAGCAGTTCTTC. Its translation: CASSGWNRGNSFNEQFF.

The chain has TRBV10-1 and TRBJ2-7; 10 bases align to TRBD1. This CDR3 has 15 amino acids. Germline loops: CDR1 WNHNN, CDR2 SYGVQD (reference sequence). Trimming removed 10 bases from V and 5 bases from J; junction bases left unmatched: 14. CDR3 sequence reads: CATQRAGQGKNEQYF. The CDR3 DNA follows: TGCGCCACCCAACGTGCGGGACAGGGGAAAAACGAGCAGTACTTC.

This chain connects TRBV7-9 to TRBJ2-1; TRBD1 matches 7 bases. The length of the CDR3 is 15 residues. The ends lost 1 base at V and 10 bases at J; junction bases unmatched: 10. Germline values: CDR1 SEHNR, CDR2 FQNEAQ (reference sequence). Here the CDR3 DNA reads TGTGCCAGCAGCTTAGTGCGTACAGGGGTAAAGGAGCAGTTCTTC. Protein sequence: CASSLVRTGVKEQFF.

CDR3 in amino acids: CASSLARAGETGELFF. Written as DNA, the CDR3 is TGTGCCAGCAGCTTAGCGAGGGCAGGGGAGACCGGGGAGCTGTTTTTT. This sequence joins TRBV7-9 and TRBJ2-2; perhaps TRBD1 as D (6 bases). The germline V and J ends were trimmed by 0 bases and 5 bases, with 13 bases remaining between them. Germline V gives CDR1 SEHNR, CDR2 FQNEAQ (reference sequence). This CDR3 is 16 amino acids long.

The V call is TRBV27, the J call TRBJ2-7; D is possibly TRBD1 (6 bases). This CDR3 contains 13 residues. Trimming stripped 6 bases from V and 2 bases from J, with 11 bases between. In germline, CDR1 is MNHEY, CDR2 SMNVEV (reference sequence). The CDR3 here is CASRPRDTYEQYF. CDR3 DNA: TGTGCCAGCAGGCCAAGGGACACCTACGAGCAGTACTTC.

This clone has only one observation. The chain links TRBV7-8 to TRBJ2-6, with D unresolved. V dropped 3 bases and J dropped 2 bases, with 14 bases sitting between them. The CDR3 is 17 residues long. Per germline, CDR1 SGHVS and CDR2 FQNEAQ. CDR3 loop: CASSLVAGITGANVLTF. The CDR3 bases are TGTGCCAGCAGCTTGGTCGCAGGTATAACTGGGGCCAACGTCCTGACTTTC.

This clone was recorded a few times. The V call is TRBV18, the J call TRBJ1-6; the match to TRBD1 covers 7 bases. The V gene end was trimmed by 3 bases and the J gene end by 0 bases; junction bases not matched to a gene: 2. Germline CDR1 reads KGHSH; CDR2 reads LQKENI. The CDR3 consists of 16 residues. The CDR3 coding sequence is TGTGCCAGCTCACCTCGGACAGGCTCCTATAATTCACCCCTCCACTTT. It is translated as CASSPRTGSYNSPLHF.

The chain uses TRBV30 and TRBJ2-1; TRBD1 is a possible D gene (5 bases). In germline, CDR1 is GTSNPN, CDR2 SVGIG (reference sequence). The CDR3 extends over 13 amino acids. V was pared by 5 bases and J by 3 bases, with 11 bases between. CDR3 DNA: TGTGCCTGGGGTGAAGGGGTCTACAATGAGCAGTTCTTC. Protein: CAWGEGVYNEQFF.

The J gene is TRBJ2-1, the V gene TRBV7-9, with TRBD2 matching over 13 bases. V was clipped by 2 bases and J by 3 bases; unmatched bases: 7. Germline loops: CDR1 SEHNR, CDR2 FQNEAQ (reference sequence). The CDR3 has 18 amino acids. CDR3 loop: CASSLNPGLAGFYNEQFF. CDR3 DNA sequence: TGTGCCAGCAGCTTAAACCCGGGACTAGCGGGATTCTACAATGAGCAGTTCTTC.

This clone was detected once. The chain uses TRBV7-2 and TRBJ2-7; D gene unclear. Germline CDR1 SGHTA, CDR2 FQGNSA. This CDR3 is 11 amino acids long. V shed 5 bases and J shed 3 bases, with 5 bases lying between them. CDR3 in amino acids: CASSPNYEQYF. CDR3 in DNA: TGTGCCAGCAGCCCTAACTACGAGCAGTACTTC.